This T cell receptor (beta chain) stems from a study of T-cell memory formation after mild COVID-19. In this sample, this clonotype turned up a few times. The target antigen is unknown. Looked up from germline, CDR1 is LGHNA and CDR2 is YNFKEQ. The V and J ends lost 5 bases and 10 bases, in that order; junction bases with no gene match: 10. This CDR3 has 14 amino acids. TCRdb recomputed calls from the 5' RACE reads with MiXCR, one row per CDR3 protein. The top ten hold 4.5% to 6.5% of the sample, which has roughly 130,000 distinct CDR3 sequences, approximately 15% seen once. General observations from the study: The study found balanced CD4/CD8 in clones contracting day 15 to 85 and a CD4+ lean in later expanders. Nothing confirmed that second-wave clones peaking on day 37 were specific for SARS-CoV-2. A subset of responding clones appeared in pre-infection memory, suggesting cross-reactive memory joined.

The TCR sequence derives from a man aged 18 to 30 who had mild COVID-19 (a few samples of this study predate the infection). Cell type and time point are not known. This chain joins TRBV4-2 and TRBJ2-1; 8 nucleotides agree with TRBD2. Sequencing was carried out using PBMCs or a T cell subset sorted from them (not recorded which). The CDR3 here is CASSSGGSGQEQFF. The DNA of the CDR3 is TGTGCCAGCAGCTCGGGGGGGAGCGGACAGGAGCAGTTCTTC.